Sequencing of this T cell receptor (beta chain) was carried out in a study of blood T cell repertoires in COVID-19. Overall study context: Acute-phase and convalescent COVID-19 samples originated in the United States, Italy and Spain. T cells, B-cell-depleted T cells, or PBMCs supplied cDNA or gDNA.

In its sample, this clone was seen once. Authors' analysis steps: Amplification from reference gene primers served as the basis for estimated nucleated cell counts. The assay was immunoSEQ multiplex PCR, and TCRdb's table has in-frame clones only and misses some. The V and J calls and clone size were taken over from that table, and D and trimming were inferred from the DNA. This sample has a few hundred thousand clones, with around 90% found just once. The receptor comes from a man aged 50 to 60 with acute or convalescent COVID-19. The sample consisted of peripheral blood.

CDR3 coding DNA: TGTGCCAGTAGTTCCCGGGACAACCCGACCCAGTACTTC. Its protein is CASSSRDNPTQYF. The chain is built from TRBV19 and TRBJ2-5, with D perhaps TRBD1 (6 bases). Germline values: CDR1 LNHDA, CDR2 SQIVND (reference sequence). V was pared by 5 bases and J by 7 bases, with 14 bases between. The CDR3 spans 13 residues. The complete variable domain, with remaining parts taken from reference TRBV19 and TRBJ2-5, reads DGGITQSPKYLFRKEGQNVTLSCEQNLNHDAMYWYRQDPGQGLRLIYYSQIVNDFQKGDIAEGYSVSREKKESFPLTVTSAQKNPTAFYLCASSSRDNPTQYFGPGTRLLVL.